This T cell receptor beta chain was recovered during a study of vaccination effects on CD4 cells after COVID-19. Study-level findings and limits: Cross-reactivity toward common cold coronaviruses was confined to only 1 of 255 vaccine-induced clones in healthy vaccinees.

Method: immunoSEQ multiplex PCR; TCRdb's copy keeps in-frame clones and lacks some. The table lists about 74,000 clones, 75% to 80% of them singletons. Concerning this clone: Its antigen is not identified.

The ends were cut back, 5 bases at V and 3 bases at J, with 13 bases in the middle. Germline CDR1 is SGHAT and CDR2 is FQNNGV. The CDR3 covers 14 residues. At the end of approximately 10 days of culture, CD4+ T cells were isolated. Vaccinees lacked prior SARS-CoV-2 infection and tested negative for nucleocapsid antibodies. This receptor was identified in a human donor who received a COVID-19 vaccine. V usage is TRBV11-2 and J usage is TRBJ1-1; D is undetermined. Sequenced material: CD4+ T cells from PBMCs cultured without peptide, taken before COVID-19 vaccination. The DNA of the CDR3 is TGTGCCAGCAGCATGACGGATGGATACACTGAAGCTTTCTTT. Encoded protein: CASSMTDGYTEAFF. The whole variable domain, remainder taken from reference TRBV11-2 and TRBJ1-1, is EAGVAQSPRYKIIEKRQSVAFWCNPISGHATLYWYQQILGQGPKLLIQFQNNGVVDDSQLPKDRFSAERLKGVDSTLKIQPAKLEDSAVYLCASSMTDGYTEAFFGQGTRLTVV.